The 31 T cell receptor beta chains presented below share a single source sample, sequenced in a study of blood T cell repertoires in COVID-19 (dated by TCRdb to between 2020 and 2021). Libraries were made using the immunoSEQ multiplex PCR assay. In its TCRdb copy, this immuneACCESS table keeps in-frame sequences only and misses some clones. Where compared with another copy, unresolved V genes explain less than half of these, and the others have no known cause. The sample table lists 150,000 to 200,000 clones, around 89% of them with a count of one. Roughly 6% of the sample is taken by the ten largest. Sequencing was done on a sample of peripheral blood. These receptors were obtained from a man aged 35 to 55 with active or convalescent COVID-19.

V usage is TRBV27 and J usage is TRBJ2-1; TRBD2 aligns across 13 bases. CDR3 length: 15 residues. Unmatched junction bases numbered 11, after V lost 8 bases and J lost 10 bases. From germline, CDR1 is MNHEY and CDR2 SMNVEV (reference sequence). The CDR3 region is CASGKPGLAGWEQFF. DNA of the CDR3: TGTGCCAGCGGTAAACCGGGACTAGCGGGATGGGAGCAGTTCTTC.

The chain carries TRBV25-1 and TRBJ1-2; D is undetermined. This CDR3 has 14 amino acids. Germline CDR1 reads MGHDK; CDR2 reads SYGVNS. The V and J ends lost 0 bases and 7 bases respectively, with 12 bases between them. The CDR3 here is CASSEYIGVGGYTF. The CDR3 nucleotides read TGTGCCAGCAGTGAATACATCGGGGTGGGTGGCTACACCTTC.

This chain connects TRBV7-2 to TRBJ1-1; tentative D call: TRBD1 (5 bases). Trimming removed 6 bases from V and 0 bases from J, with 14 bases in between. Germline CDR1 is SGHTA and CDR2 is FQGNSA. CDR3 length equals 15 residues. The CDR3 here is CASRRQTTMNTEAFF. The CDR3 nucleotides read TGTGCCAGCAGGAGACAGACCACCATGAACACTGAAGCTTTCTTT.

V and J are TRBV18 and TRBJ1-1; D not resolved. CDR1 and CDR2 (germline): KGHSH, LQKENI. The CDR3 extends over 15 amino acids. V lost 10 bases, J lost 1 base, and 19 bases lay in between. The CDR3: CATGLNDLPNTEAFF. For the CDR3, the DNA is TGTGCCACCGGACTAAATGATCTGCCGAACACTGAAGCTTTCTTT.

The V and J genes are TRBV27 and TRBJ1-5; 9 bases map to TRBD1. The CDR3 runs 15 residues. Per the germline V gene, CDR1 is MNHEY and CDR2 is SMNVEV (reference sequence). V was clipped by 6 bases and J by 3 bases; unmatched bases: 6. CDR3 in DNA: TGTGCCAGCAGGACCGGGACAGGGAACAATCAGCCCCAGCATTTT. Amino acid sequence: CASRTGTGNNQPQHF.

The chain links TRBV27 to TRBJ1-1, with a tentative D call TRBD1 (5 bases). The CDR3 consists of 12 residues. Germline CDR1 reads MNHEY; CDR2 reads SMNVEV (reference sequence). V gave up 6 bases and J gave up 4 bases, with 9 bases separating them. The CDR3 sequence is CASRSTVTEAFF. The CDR3 coding sequence is TGTGCCAGCAGGTCGACAGTCACTGAAGCTTTCTTT.

This sequence joins TRBV3-1 (or the pseudogene TRBV3-2) and TRBJ2-7, with a tentative D call TRBD2 (5 bases). The germline V gene has CDR1 LGHDT and CDR2 YNNKEL (reference sequence). V was trimmed by 3 bases and J by 4 bases, leaving 16 bases between them. The CDR3 is made up of 15 amino acids. The CDR3 here is CASSQRNIASYEQYF. CDR3 DNA: TGTGCCAGCAGCCAGAGGAACATAGCGAGTTACGAGCAGTACTTC.

This clone is a singleton in its sample. The chain recombines TRBV3-1 (or the pseudogene TRBV3-2) with TRBJ1-1; D is ambiguous. CDR1 and CDR2 (germline): LGHDT, YNNKEL (reference sequence). V lost 4 bases, J lost 7 bases, and 10 bases lay in between. The CDR3 has 12 amino acids. Here the CDR3 reads CASSLQSNEAFF. For the CDR3, the DNA is TGTGCCAGCAGCCTCCAATCTAATGAAGCTTTCTTT.

The chain joins TRBV10-3 to TRBJ2-1; weak D call: TRBD2 (6 bases). Looked up from germline, CDR1 is ENHRY and CDR2 is SYGVKD. V lost 2 bases, J lost 11 bases, and 16 bases lay in between. The CDR3 loop spans 14 amino acids. In DNA form, the CDR3 reads TGTGCCATCAGTGAGAGAAACGGGGGTGGGAAGCAGTTCTTC. This translates into CAISERNGGGKQFF.

V is TRBV9 and J is TRBJ2-2; 12 nucleotides line up with TRBD2. The V gene's germline CDR1 is SGDLS and CDR2 YYNGEE. V lost 3 bases, J lost 0 bases, and 3 bases stayed unmatched. This CDR3 is built from 17 residues. CDR3 amino acids: CASSGRLAGANTGELFF. CDR3 sequence (DNA): TGTGCCAGCAGCGGACGACTAGCGGGGGCGAACACCGGGGAGCTGTTTTTT.

V usage is TRBV9 and J usage is TRBJ1-1; D not certain. V was clipped by 4 bases and J by 1 base, with 8 bases between them. Germline V gene data show CDR1 as SGDLS and CDR2 as YYNGEE. CDR3 length: 13 residues. DNA of the CDR3: TGTGCCAGCAGCACCACAGAGAACACTGAAGCTTTCTTT. Its translation: CASSTTENTEAFF.

This chain joins TRBV5-1 and TRBJ2-5; 8 nucleotides align to TRBD1. Germline assignment: CDR1 SGHRS and CDR2 YFSETQ. V dropped 6 bases and J dropped 3; count of bases not matched to a gene: 4. The CDR3 totals 13 residues. The CDR3 region is CASTRGPEETQYF. As DNA, the CDR3 is TGCGCCAGCACCAGGGGGCCTGAAGAGACCCAGTACTTC.

The V and J genes are TRBV5-6 and TRBJ2-1; D is unclear. CDR1 and CDR2 (germline): SGHDT, YYEEEE. The length of the CDR3 is 15 residues. V was pared by 5 bases and J by 0 bases, with 12 bases between. CDR3 nucleotide sequence: TGTGCCAGCAGTAGTTTTCTTTTCTCCTACAATGAGCAGTTCTTC. Protein sequence: CASSSFLFSYNEQFF.

By sample share, this clone is medium-sized. CDR3 bases: TGTGCCAGCAGCTATAGAGCCTCAGGGGGCTTCCGGTACTTC. The encoded protein is CASSYRASGGFRYF. The V and J genes are TRBV7-4 and TRBJ2-7, with 8 bases lining up with TRBD1. The V segment lost 4 bases and the J segment 12 bases; nucleotides outside the gene matches: 14. This CDR3 has 14 residues. Looked up from germline, CDR1 is SGHVT and CDR2 is SQSDAQ.

The chain couples TRBV28 to TRBJ2-7, with 11 bases fitting TRBD2. CDR3 length: 15 residues. V was pared by 2 bases and J by 4 bases, with 4 bases of the junction left unmatched. CDR1 and CDR2 (germline): MDHEN, SYDVKM. The CDR3 loop reads CASSLTSGSAYEQYF. Here the CDR3 DNA reads TGTGCCAGCAGTTTAACTAGCGGGAGCGCTTACGAGCAGTACTTC.

The V and J genes are TRBV7-2 and TRBJ1-2; 7 bases match TRBD1. V shed 5 bases, J shed 7 bases, and the junction held 10 bases outside the gene matches. The length of the CDR3 is 14 residues. Germline V gene sequence: CDR1 SGHTA, CDR2 FQGNSA. The CDR3 nucleotides are TGTGCCAGCAGCCTCCTTAAGGGGGCAGTTGGCTACACCTTC. Translating it yields CASSLLKGAVGYTF.

The chain couples TRBV18 to TRBJ1-3; D is perhaps TRBD1 (6 bases). The CDR3 sequence is 16 residues long. V shed 2 bases and J shed 8 bases, with 19 bases lying between them. The germline CDR1 and CDR2 sequences are KGHSH and LQKENI. The CDR3 is CASSPNTPGAGYTIYF. In DNA, the CDR3 is TGTGCCAGCTCACCAAACACCCCAGGGGCAGGATACACCATATATTTT.

The rearrangement links TRBV29-1 to TRBJ2-2; weak D call: TRBD2 (6 bases). Germline V gene lookup returns CDR1 SQVTM and CDR2 ANQGSEA. Between the trimmed V and J ends, which lost 3 bases and 4 bases, there was a span of 12 bases. The CDR3 covers 14 residues. This CDR3 reads CSVERGVGTGELFF. Written as DNA, the CDR3 is TGCAGCGTTGAGCGCGGGGTGGGCACCGGGGAGCTGTTTTTT.

V usage is TRBV6-6 and J usage is TRBJ2-7; the match to TRBD1 covers 9 bases. Germline CDR1 and CDR2: MNHNY and SVGAGI (reference sequence). This CDR3 is 14 amino acids long. V was pared by 5 bases and J by 4 bases, with 6 bases of the junction left unmatched. In DNA form, the CDR3 reads TGTGCCAGCAGTCTGGGACAGGGATTTTACGAGCAGTACTTC. Its translation is CASSLGQGFYEQYF.

The chain uses TRBV6-5 and TRBJ2-1; 8 bases are a match to TRBD2. Trimming took 10 bases from V and 0 from J; bases not matched to a gene: 8. The CDR3 extends over 15 amino acids. Germline-derived CDR1 and CDR2 are MNHEY and SVGAGI. The CDR3 spells CATRTSRSSYNEQFF. CDR3 DNA: TGTGCCACCAGGACTAGCCGGAGCTCCTACAATGAGCAGTTCTTC.

The chain uses TRBV5-1 and TRBJ1-2; 7 bases map to TRBD1. This CDR3 spans 15 amino acids. Germline V gene lookup returns CDR1 SGHRS and CDR2 YFSETQ. The V segment lost 3 bases and the J segment 0 bases; nucleotides outside the gene matches: 5. The CDR3: CASSSPGQANYGYTF. As DNA, the CDR3 is TGCGCCAGCAGCTCACCTGGACAGGCTAACTATGGCTACACCTTC.

The CDR3 reads CASSQTVRAVNTEAFF. DNA of the CDR3: TGTGCCAGCAGTCAGACAGTTAGGGCCGTGAACACTGAAGCTTTCTTT. The chain carries TRBV27 and TRBJ1-1; D might be TRBD1 (5 bases). The CDR3 has 16 residues. CDR1 MNHEY and CDR2 SMNVEV come from the germline V gene (reference sequence). Trimming left V 5 bases short and J 0 bases short, with 16 bases between.

CDR3 amino acids: CASSPKLQGNYGYTF. The CDR3 DNA reads as TGTGCCAGCAGCCCCAAACTCCAGGGTAACTATGGCTACACCTTC. The chain uses TRBV3-1 (or the pseudogene TRBV3-2) and TRBJ1-2, with a possible D match to TRBD1 (5 bases). V was pared by 4 bases and J by 1 base, with 13 bases between. Germline CDR1 is LGHDT and CDR2 is YNNKEL (reference sequence). The CDR3 has 15 amino acids.

The rearrangement joins TRBV4-1 to TRBJ2-1; TRBD1 matches 9 bases. The germline gives CDR1 MGHRA, CDR2 YSYEKL. The trim removed 4 bases at V and 5 bases at J, leaving 3 bases unmatched. This CDR3 has 14 residues. The CDR3 nucleotides are TGCGCCAGCAGCCTAGGACAGGGGAACAATGAGCAGTTCTTC. Translated, it gives CASSLGQGNNEQFF.

The chain recombines TRBV6-2 or TRBV6-3 with TRBJ2-2; possibly TRBD2 for D (5 bases). Looked up from germline, CDR1 is MNHEY and CDR2 is SVGEGT. Trimming removed 4 bases from V and 5 bases from J, with 11 bases in between. The CDR3 contains 14 residues. The CDR3: CASSWETRTGELFF. The CDR3 DNA sequence: TGTGCCAGCAGTTGGGAAACTAGGACCGGGGAGCTGTTTTTT.

This chain uses TRBV5-5 with TRBJ1-1, with D perhaps TRBD1 (5 bases). V dropped 6 bases and J dropped 4 bases, with 16 bases sitting between them. The CDR3 is 14 amino acids. Germline values: CDR1 SGHKS, CDR2 YYEKEE (reference sequence). The CDR3 here is CASNPPREGTEAFF. Here the CDR3 DNA reads TGTGCCAGCAACCCACCCAGGGAGGGCACTGAAGCTTTCTTT. Together with reference TRBV5-5 and TRBJ1-1, the CDR3 gives the full variable domain: DAGVTQSPTHLIKTRGQQVTLRCSPISGHKSVSWYQQVLGQGPQFIFQYYEKEERGRGNFPDRFSARQFPNYSSELNVNALLLGDSALYLCASNPPREGTEAFFGQGTRLTVV.

The V and J genes are TRBV28 and TRBJ1-5; 7 bases fit TRBD1. The CDR3 runs 17 residues. The V and J ends lost 4 bases and 0 bases, in that order; junction bases with no gene match: 9. Germline CDR1 is MDHEN and CDR2 is SYDVKM. CDR3 nucleotide sequence: TGTGCCAGCAGTTCAGACGACAGGGTTAATAGCAATCAGCCCCAGCATTTT. Translating it yields CASSSDDRVNSNQPQHF. The complete variable domain, with remaining parts taken from reference TRBV28 and TRBJ1-5, reads DVKVTQSSRYLVKRTGEKVFLECVQDMDHENMFWYRQDPGLGLRLIYFSYDVKMKEKGDIPEGYSVSREKKERFSLILESASTNQTSMYLCASSSDDRVNSNQPQHFGDGTRLSIL.

The rearrangement joins TRBV28 to TRBJ2-7; 10 nucleotides align to TRBD2. Germline trimming cut 5 bases from V and 2 bases from J; bases unmatched to any gene: 3. The germline gives CDR1 MDHEN, CDR2 SYDVKM. The CDR3 totals 14 residues. The chain's CDR3 is CASSESGRAYEQYF. Here the CDR3 DNA reads TGTGCCAGCAGTGAAAGCGGGAGGGCCTACGAGCAGTACTTC.

This sequence joins TRBV2 and TRBJ2-2, with D maybe TRBD1 (5 bases). Germline lookup yields CDR1 SNHLY and CDR2 FYNNEI. The CDR3 spans 14 residues. With 5 bases removed from V and 3 bases from J, the gap between germline ends came to 10 bases. CDR3 residues: CASSKQVDTGELFF. Here the CDR3 DNA reads TGTGCCAGCAGTAAACAGGTAGACACCGGGGAGCTGTTTTTT.

The chain carries TRBV25-1 and TRBJ1-2; D is uncertain. Germline V CDR1 and CDR2: MGHDK, SYGVNS. Trimming took 6 bases from V and 8 from J, leaving 10 bases between them. The CDR3 spans 11 residues. DNA of the CDR3: TGTGCCAGCAGCACCCGGGTAGGCTACACCTTC. Encoded protein: CASSTRVGYTF.

The V and J genes are TRBV4-2 and TRBJ1-1; 7 bases map to TRBD1. Looked up from germline, CDR1 is LGHNA and CDR2 is YNFKEQ. V was pared by 4 bases and J by 5 bases, with 10 bases of the junction left unmatched. The CDR3 runs 15 residues. CDR3 nucleotide sequence: TGTGCCAGCAGCCCTGACAGGGCAGGTGGAACTGAAGCTTTCTTT. The encoded protein is CASSPDRAGGTEAFF.